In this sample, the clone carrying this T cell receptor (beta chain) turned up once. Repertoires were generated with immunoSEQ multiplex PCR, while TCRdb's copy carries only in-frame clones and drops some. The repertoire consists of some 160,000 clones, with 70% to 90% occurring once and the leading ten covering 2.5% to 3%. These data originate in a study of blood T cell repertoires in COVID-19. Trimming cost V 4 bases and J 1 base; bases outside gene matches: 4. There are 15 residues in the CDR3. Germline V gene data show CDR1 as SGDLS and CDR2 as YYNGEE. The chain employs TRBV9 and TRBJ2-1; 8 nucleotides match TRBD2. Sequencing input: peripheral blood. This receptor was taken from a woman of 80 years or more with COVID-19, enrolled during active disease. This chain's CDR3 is CASSTREGSYNEQFF. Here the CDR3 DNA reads TGTGCCAGCAGCACTCGGGAGGGGTCCTACAATGAGCAGTTCTTC.